Each of the 18 T cell receptor beta chains below was sequenced from the same sample in a study of radiotherapy plus CTLA-4 blockade in lung cancer. Measured with immunoSEQ multiplex PCR; TCRdb has only the in-frame clones, and not every one. The sample yields more than 90,000 clones, 78% seen once. The source was peripheral blood, collected from a patient treated with radiotherapy plus ipilimumab. The receptor source for this set is a human donor with non-small cell lung cancer who had a partial response to radiotherapy plus ipilimumab.

A word on this clone: Other DNA variants within this sample encode the same CDR3. The genes are TRBV6-6 and TRBJ2-1; TRBD2 matches at 7 bases. V lost 5 bases and J lost 0; bases outside the gene matches: 7. This CDR3 is 16 amino acids long. Germline CDR1 MNHNY, CDR2 SVGAGI (reference sequence). The CDR3 loop is CASSLSGRSSYNEQFF. The CDR3 bases are TGTGCCAGCAGTCTTAGCGGGCGCAGCTCCTACAATGAGCAGTTCTTC.

The V and J genes are TRBV7-9 and TRBJ1-2, with D tentatively TRBD1 (5 bases). V dropped 7 bases and J dropped 2 bases, with 14 bases sitting between them. CDR3 length: 14 residues. Germline values: CDR1 SEHNR, CDR2 FQNEAQ (reference sequence). The CDR3 spells CASTQTRGNYGYTF. Here the CDR3 DNA reads TGTGCCAGCACTCAGACTCGGGGGAACTATGGCTACACCTTC.

The rearrangement uses TRBV28 and TRBJ1-2; the D gene is possibly TRBD1 (5 bases). Germline values: CDR1 MDHEN, CDR2 SYDVKM. The CDR3 totals 15 residues. V was shortened by 6 bases and J by 1 base, with 15 bases between the two germline ends. The CDR3 sequence is CASRDVRDFNYGYTF. CDR3 coding DNA: TGTGCCAGCAGAGACGTTCGGGACTTTAACTATGGCTACACCTTC.

A word on this clone: Other DNA sequences within the sample encode an identical CDR3. This rearrangement joins TRBV5-8 to TRBJ2-3, with 8 bases lining up with TRBD2. Trimming at V came to 4 bases and at J to 2 bases, leaving 15 bases not matched to a gene. This CDR3 comprises 18 residues. CDR1 SGHTS and CDR2 YDEGEE come from the germline V gene. The CDR3 DNA reads as TGTGCCAGCAGCAAAGGACTAGCAGGAGTTCCGGCCACAGATACGCAGTATTTT. Amino acids: CASSKGLAGVPATDTQYF.

This clone was seen a single time. CDR3 loop: CASSSHQVGELFF. CDR3 DNA sequence: TGTGCCAGCAGCTCCCATCAGGTCGGGGAGCTGTTTTTT. The V call is TRBV2, the J call TRBJ2-2; D call uncertain. V was cut by 6 bases and J by 7 bases, with 12 bases left in between. CDR1 is SNHLY and CDR2 is FYNNEI in the germline V gene. The CDR3 runs 13 residues.

In DNA, the CDR3 is TGTGCCTGGAGTAGGAGCGTAGACACAGATACGCAGTATTTT. Amino acids: CAWSRSVDTDTQYF. The chain uses TRBV30 and TRBJ2-3; D is unresolved. The V end lost 2 bases, the J end lost 2 bases, and 11 bases lay between the germline ends. CDR3 size: 14 residues. Germline lookup yields CDR1 GTSNPN and CDR2 SVGIG (reference sequence).

The chain recombines TRBV5-1 with TRBJ2-3, with D perhaps matching TRBD2 (5 bases). V shed 0 bases and J shed 0 bases, with 11 bases lying between them. CDR3 size: 16 residues. Looked up from germline, CDR1 is SGHRS and CDR2 is YFSETQ. CDR3 region: CASSLAAVASTDTQYF. The CDR3 region has the DNA TGCGCCAGCAGCTTGGCAGCGGTAGCTAGCACAGATACGCAGTATTTT.

The chain is built from TRBV19 and TRBJ2-1; the match to TRBD2 covers 11 bases. With 3 bases clipped from V and 12 bases from J, the junction kept 4 bases outside the gene matches. Per germline, CDR1 LNHDA and CDR2 SQIVND (reference sequence). CDR3 length equals 13 residues. DNA of the CDR3: TGTGCCAGTAGTATGACTAGCGGGGACGCGCAGTTCTTC. Protein product: CASSMTSGDAQFF.

J is TRBJ1-6 and V is TRBV5-6; 8 bases line up with TRBD1. This CDR3 has 18 residues. Germline V gives CDR1 SGHDT, CDR2 YYEEEE. J gave up 7 bases and V 4 bases, and 16 bases lay outside the gene matches. The CDR3 loop is CASSIFGLRQGTNSPLHF. CDR3 coding DNA: TGTGCCAGCAGCATCTTTGGTCTCAGACAGGGGACCAATTCACCCCTCCACTTT.

The chain combines TRBV2 with TRBJ2-7, with a weak D call TRBD2 (5 bases). This CDR3 has 12 amino acids. The V end lost 2 bases, the J end lost 6 bases, and 8 bases lay between the germline ends. Germline CDR1 SNHLY, CDR2 FYNNEI. As DNA, the CDR3 is TGTGCCAGCAGTGAAAGGGCGGGCGAGCAGTACTTC. This sequence encodes CASSERAGEQYF.

V gene TRBV4-1 combines with J gene TRBJ2-7, with D perhaps matching TRBD2 (5 bases). V dropped 1 base and J dropped 2 bases, with 9 bases sitting between them. The CDR3 is 14 amino acids. From germline, CDR1 is MGHRA and CDR2 YSYEKL. The chain's CDR3 is CASSQGHGTYEQYF. The CDR3 nucleotides are TGCGCCAGCAGCCAAGGACACGGGACCTACGAGCAGTACTTC.

J is TRBJ2-7 and V is TRBV27; a weak D match, TRBD1 (7 bases). Germline V gene lookup returns CDR1 MNHEY and CDR2 SMNVEV (reference sequence). The CDR3 loop spans 14 amino acids. The ends were cut back, 3 bases at V and 1 base at J, with 10 bases in the middle. CDR3 region: CASSLQGGSYEQYF. DNA of the CDR3: TGTGCCAGCAGTTTGCAGGGGGGATCCTACGAGCAGTACTTC.

V and J are TRBV11-3 and TRBJ2-2; D possibly corresponds to TRBD1 (6 bases). CDR1 is SGHNT, CDR2 YENEEA, per germline. V was cut by 4 bases and J by 5 bases, with 11 bases left in between. The CDR3 extends over 14 amino acids. The CDR3 DNA is TGTGCCAGCAGCTCGCCGAGGGGGACCGGGGAGCTGTTTTTT. It is translated as CASSSPRGTGELFF.

Only a few counts were recorded for this clone. The chain uses TRBV6-6 and TRBJ2-3; 13 nucleotides agree with TRBD2. Germline V gene data show CDR1 as MNHNY and CDR2 as SVGAGI (reference sequence). The CDR3 has 16 residues. V lost 7 bases and J lost 2; bases outside the gene matches: 6. CDR3 sequence: CASMRTSGRVTDTQYF. In DNA, the CDR3 is TGTGCCAGCATGAGAACTAGCGGGAGGGTCACAGATACGCAGTATTTT.

The chain carries TRBV28 and TRBJ1-3, with D perhaps matching TRBD1 (5 bases). The germline V gene encodes CDR1 MDHEN and CDR2 SYDVKM. The V end lost 7 bases, the J end lost 0 bases, and 16 bases lay between the germline ends. The length of the CDR3 is 16 residues. The CDR3 loop is CASTDTGSLSGNTIYF. The DNA of the CDR3 is TGTGCCAGCACCGATACAGGATCTCTCTCTGGAAACACCATATATTTT.

The CDR3 nucleotides are TGTGCCAGCGCGTCGCTACAGTTAACTAATGAAAAACTGTTTTTT. Its protein is CASASLQLTNEKLFF. This chain links TRBV6-1 with TRBJ1-4; D call uncertain. CDR3 length equals 15 residues. With 8 bases removed from V and 1 base from J, the gap between germline ends came to 14 bases. CDR1 and CDR2 (germline): MNHNS, SASEGT.

The chain carries TRBV12-5 and TRBJ1-1, with 9 bases matching TRBD1. V lost 1 base, J lost 9 bases, and 3 bases stayed unmatched. The CDR3 is made up of 13 amino acids. Germline V lookup: CDR1 LGHNT, CDR2 FRNRAP. CDR3 bases: TGTGCTAGTGGTTTGGGGGACAGGGTCAAAGCTTTCTTT. Translating it yields CASGLGDRVKAFF.

The V call is TRBV5-1, the J call TRBJ1-2; D may be TRBD1 (6 bases). This CDR3 has 16 amino acids. Germline assignment: CDR1 SGHRS and CDR2 YFSETQ. With 2 bases removed from V and 3 bases from J, the gap between germline ends came to 17 bases. CDR3 loop: CASSLTSRQDDYGYTF. CDR3 in DNA: TGCGCCAGCAGCTTAACTAGTAGACAGGACGACTATGGCTACACCTTC.